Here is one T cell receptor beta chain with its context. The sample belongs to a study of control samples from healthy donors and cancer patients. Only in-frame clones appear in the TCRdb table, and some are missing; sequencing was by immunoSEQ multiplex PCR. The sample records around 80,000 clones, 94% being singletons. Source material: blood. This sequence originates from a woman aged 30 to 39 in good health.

CDR3 in amino acids: CASSLVDQPQHF. The DNA for the CDR3 is TGTGCCAGCAGCCTGGTAGATCAGCCCCAGCATTTT. The chain employs TRBV7-9 and TRBJ1-5; no clear D gene. The V end was cut by 5 bases, the J end by 5 bases, with 7 bases between. The CDR3 spans 12 residues. Looked up from germline, CDR1 is SEHNR and CDR2 is FQNEAQ (reference sequence).